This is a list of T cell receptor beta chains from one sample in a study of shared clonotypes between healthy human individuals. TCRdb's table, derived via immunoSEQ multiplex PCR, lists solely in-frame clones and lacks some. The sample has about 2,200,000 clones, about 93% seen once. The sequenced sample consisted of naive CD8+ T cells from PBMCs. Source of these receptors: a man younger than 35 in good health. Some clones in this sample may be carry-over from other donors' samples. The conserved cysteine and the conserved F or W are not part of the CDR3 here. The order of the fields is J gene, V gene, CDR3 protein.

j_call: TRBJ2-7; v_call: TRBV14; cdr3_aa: ASSQGTSGSYEQY
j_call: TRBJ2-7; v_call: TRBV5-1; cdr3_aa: ASSLAGDEQY
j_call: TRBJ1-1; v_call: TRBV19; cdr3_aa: ASSLGGSTEAF
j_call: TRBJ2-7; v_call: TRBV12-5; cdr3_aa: ASDVTLAGSSYEQY
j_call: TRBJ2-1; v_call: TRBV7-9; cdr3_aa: ASSSPEGSGNEQF
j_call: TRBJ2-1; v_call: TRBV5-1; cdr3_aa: ASSLGRGYNEQF
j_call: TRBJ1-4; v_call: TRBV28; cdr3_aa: ASSNNEKLF
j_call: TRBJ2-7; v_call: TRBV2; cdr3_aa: ASSGVGGYEQY
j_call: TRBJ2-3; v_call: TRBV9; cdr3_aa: ASSVETGSSTDTQY
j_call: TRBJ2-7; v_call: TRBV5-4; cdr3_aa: ASSLARASGDSYEQY
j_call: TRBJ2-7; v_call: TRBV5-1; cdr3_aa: ASSPGTNYEQY
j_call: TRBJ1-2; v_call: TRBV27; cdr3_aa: ASSLGPSRAGNYGYT
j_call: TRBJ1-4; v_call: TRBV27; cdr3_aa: ASSFQGSANEKLF
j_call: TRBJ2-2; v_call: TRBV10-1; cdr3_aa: ASSDQTEINPNTGELF
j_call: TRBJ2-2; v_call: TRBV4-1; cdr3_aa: ASSQVSGRAIPGELF
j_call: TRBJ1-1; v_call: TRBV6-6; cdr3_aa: ASSYSEGNTEAF
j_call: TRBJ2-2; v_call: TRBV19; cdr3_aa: ASMGAERGRETGELF
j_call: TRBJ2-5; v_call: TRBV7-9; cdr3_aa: ASSLKVLYQETQY
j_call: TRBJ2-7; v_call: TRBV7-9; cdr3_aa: ASSLDRGSYEQY
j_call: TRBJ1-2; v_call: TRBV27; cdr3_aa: ASSSRTGGAGYGYT
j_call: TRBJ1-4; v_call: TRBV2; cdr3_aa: ASSEPGAPTGELF
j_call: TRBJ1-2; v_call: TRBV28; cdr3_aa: ASSLTSGYGYT